This T cell receptor (beta chain) is drawn from a study of T cell changes during pregnancy in multiple sclerosis. Assay: immunoSEQ multiplex PCR; the TCRdb copy retains only in-frame clones and omits some. Among tens of thousands of clones listed, approximately 89% were seen once. J gave up 9 bases and V 0 bases, and 6 bases lay outside the gene matches. CDR1 is WSHSY, CDR2 SAAADI, per germline. This CDR3 region has 14 residues. The TCR was taken from a female donor with multiple sclerosis, enrolled in a pregnancy study. Sample: peripheral blood, taken in the second trimester of pregnancy. V usage is TRBV10-2 and J usage is TRBJ2-7, with 9 bases that match TRBD1. The DNA for the CDR3 is TGCGCCAGCAGTGAGTCGACGGTGACAGGGGGGCAGTACTTC. Its translation: CASSESTVTGGQYF.